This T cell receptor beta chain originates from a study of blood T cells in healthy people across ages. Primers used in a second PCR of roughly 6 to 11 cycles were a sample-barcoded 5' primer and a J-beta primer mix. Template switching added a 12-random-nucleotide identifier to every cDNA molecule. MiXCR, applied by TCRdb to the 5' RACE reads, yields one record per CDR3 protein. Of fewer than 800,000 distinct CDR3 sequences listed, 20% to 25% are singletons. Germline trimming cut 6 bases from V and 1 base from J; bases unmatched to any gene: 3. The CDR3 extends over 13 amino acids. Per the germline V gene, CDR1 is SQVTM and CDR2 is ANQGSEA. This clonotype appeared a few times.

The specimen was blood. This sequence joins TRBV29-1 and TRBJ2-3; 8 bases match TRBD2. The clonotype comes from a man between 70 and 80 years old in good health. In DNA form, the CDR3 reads TGCAGCGTCCCGACTAGCGGCACAGATACGCAGTATTTT. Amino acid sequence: CSVPTSGTDTQYF.